Sequencing of this T cell receptor beta chain was carried out in a study of T cells in Graves' hyperthyroidism and ophthalmopathy. Template material for amplifying TCR beta CDR3 regions consisted of RNA transcripts. The TCR CDR3 first-round RT-PCR relied on the HTBI primer set. Each CDR3 protein gets one entry after TCRdb re-called the multiplex PCR reads with MiXCR. The table shows about 350,000 distinct CDR3 sequences, with around 14% occurring only once. The V gene lost 7 bases and the J gene lost 4 bases, with 13 bases spanning the gap. The CDR3 loop spans 13 amino acids. Germline assignment: CDR1 MDHEN and CDR2 SYDVKM. Together with thyroid ultrasound, orbital computed tomography, serum thyroxine and TRAb, clinical symptoms were used for diagnoses. Findings of the study overall: A model of 13 V-J pairs discriminated ophthalmopathy from stable hyperthyroidism. Median prediction lead before ophthalmopathy onset was around seven months with the model.

This clonotype was seen a few times. Its antigen is unidentified. Sequencing was done on a sample of blood. The TCR sequence derives from a woman aged 25 to 39 with Graves' hyperthyroidism. The V gene is TRBV28, the J gene TRBJ1-1, with D possibly being TRBD1 (5 bases). DNA of the CDR3: TGTGCCAGCACACGGGGGGGGATCACTGAAGCTTTCTTT. Protein: CASTRGGITEAFF. The whole variable domain, remainder taken from reference TRBV28 and TRBJ1-1, is DVKVTQSSRYLVKRTGEKVFLECVQDMDHENMFWYRQDPGLGLRLIYFSYDVKMKEKGDIPEGYSVSREKKERFSLILESASTNQTSMYLCASTRGGITEAFFGQGTRLTVV.